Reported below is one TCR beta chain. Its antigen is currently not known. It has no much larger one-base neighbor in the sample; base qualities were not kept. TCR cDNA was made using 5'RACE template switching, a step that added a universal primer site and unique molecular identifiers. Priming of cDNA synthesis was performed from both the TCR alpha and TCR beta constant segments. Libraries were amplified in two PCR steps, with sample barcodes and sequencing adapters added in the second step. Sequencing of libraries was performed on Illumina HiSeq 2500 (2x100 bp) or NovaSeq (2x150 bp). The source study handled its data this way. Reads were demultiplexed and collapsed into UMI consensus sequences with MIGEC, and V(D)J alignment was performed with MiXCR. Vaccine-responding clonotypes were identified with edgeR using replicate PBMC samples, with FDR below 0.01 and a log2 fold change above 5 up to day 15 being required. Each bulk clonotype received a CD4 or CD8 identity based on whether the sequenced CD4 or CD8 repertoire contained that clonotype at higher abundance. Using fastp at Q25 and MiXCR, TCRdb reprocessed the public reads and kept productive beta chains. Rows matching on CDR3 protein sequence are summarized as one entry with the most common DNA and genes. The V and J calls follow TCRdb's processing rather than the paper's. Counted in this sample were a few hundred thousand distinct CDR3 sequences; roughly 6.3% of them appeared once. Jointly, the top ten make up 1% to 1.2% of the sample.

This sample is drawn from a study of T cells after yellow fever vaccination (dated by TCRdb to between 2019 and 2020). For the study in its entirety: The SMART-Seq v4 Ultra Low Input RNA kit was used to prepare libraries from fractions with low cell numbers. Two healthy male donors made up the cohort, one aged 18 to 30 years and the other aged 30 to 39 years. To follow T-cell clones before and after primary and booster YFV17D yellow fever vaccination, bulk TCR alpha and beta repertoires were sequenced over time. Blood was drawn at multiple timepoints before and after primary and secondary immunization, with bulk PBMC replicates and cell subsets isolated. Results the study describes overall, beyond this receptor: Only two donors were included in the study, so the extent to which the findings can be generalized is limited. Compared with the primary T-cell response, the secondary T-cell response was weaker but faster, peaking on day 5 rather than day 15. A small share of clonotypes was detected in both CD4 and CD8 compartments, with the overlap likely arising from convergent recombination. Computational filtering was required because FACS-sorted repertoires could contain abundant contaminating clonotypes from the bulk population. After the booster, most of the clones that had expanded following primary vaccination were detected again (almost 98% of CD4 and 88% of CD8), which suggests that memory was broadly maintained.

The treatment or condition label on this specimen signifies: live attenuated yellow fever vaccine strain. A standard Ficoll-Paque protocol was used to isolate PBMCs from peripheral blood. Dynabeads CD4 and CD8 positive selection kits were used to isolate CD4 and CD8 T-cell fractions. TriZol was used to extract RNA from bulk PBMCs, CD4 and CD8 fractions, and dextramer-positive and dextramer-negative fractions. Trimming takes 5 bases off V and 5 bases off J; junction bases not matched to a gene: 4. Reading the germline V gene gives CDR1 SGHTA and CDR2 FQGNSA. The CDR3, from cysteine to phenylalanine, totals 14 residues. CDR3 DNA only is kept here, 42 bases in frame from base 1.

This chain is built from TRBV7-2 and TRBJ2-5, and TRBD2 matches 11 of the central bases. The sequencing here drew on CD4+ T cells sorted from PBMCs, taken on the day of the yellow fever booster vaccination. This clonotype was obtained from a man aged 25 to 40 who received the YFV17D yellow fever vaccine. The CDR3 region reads CASSTSGRGETQYF. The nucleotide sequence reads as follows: TGTGCCAGCAGCACTAGCGGGAGAGGGGAGACCCAGTACTTC.